This T cell receptor beta chain was recovered during a study of CD8 T cells in Susac syndrome. V lost 2 bases and J 8 bases, leaving 12 bases between the germline ends. Germline-derived CDR1 and CDR2 are SQVTM and ANQGSEA. This CDR3 is 12 amino acids long. Random hexamers served to reverse transcribe about 0.5 to 1 ug RNA. The method of amplification for TCR beta CDR3 was immunoSEQ multiplex PCR, covering 54 Vbeta and 13 Jbeta. TCRdb recomputed calls from the immunoSEQ multiplex PCR reads with MiXCR, one row per CDR3 protein. The sample shows 190,000 or so distinct CDR3 sequences, 95% of them seen only once. The study used treatment-naive patients who had stable or active relapsing-remitting disease as multiple sclerosis controls. It was negative isolation that provided the CD8+ and CD4+ T cells, whereas TEMRA cells were enriched by FACS.

The chain joins TRBV29-1 to TRBJ1-1, with D hard to call. The TCR originated in a human donor with multiple sclerosis. The sample consisted of CD4+ T cells from PBMCs. The CDR3 reads CSVERGKAEAFF. The CDR3 DNA follows: TGCAGCGTTGAACGAGGGAAAGCCGAAGCTTTCTTT.